A single sample is the source of the 22 T cell receptor beta chains below, sequenced in a study of blood T cell repertoires in COVID-19. Only in-frame clones appear in the TCRdb table, and some are missing; sequencing was by immunoSEQ multiplex PCR. The data contain 310,000 or so clones, approximately 83% of them singletons. The sequenced sample consisted of peripheral blood. Receptor source: a woman between 25 and 40 years old who had recovered from COVID-19.

This clone has a handful of counts. The genes are TRBV7-2 and TRBJ2-7; possibly TRBD1 for D (6 bases). The ends were cut back, 8 bases at V and 1 base at J, with 15 bases in the middle. Looked up from germline, CDR1 is SGHTA and CDR2 is FQGNSA. The CDR3 covers 14 residues. The CDR3 DNA is TGTGCCAGCGGCTACAGGGCAGGATCCTACGAGCAGTACTTC. Encoded protein: CASGYRAGSYEQYF.

This chain connects TRBV6-5 to TRBJ1-5; 7 nucleotides agree with TRBD1. This CDR3 has 15 residues. CDR1 and CDR2 (germline): MNHEY, SVGAGI. Trimming at V came to 9 bases and at J to 1 base, leaving 9 bases not matched to a gene. This chain's CDR3 is CASRLNRGSNQPQHF. The CDR3 nucleotides read TGTGCCAGTCGATTGAACAGGGGAAGCAATCAGCCCCAGCATTTT.

This chain joins TRBV9 and TRBJ1-4; the match to TRBD1 covers 9 bases. The J segment lost 8 bases and the V segment lost 7 bases, leaving 12 bases of the junction unmatched. The CDR3 has 15 amino acids. Germline V CDR1 and CDR2: SGDLS, YYNGEE. The CDR3 spells CASAVQGAREEKLFF. The CDR3 bases are TGTGCCAGCGCGGTACAGGGGGCGCGTGAGGAAAAACTGTTTTTT.

This clone was seen only a few times. V gene TRBV11-3 combines with J gene TRBJ2-5; 8 bases are shared with TRBD2. This CDR3 is 13 amino acids long. The germline CDR1 and CDR2 sequences are SGHNT and YENEEA. V was clipped by 11 bases and J by 3 bases; unmatched bases: 8. The DNA of the CDR3 is TGTGCCCTCTCCGGGGGGGGCGAAGAGACCCAGTACTTC. Amino acids: CALSGGGEETQYF.

The chain combines TRBV18 with TRBJ1-3, with D possibly TRBD1 on 6 matching bases. V lost 0 bases to trimming and J lost 2 bases, with 14 bases between them. The CDR3 is 17 amino acids. Germline values: CDR1 KGHSH, CDR2 LQKENI. The DNA of the CDR3 is TGTGCCAGCTCACCACCGGGCAGGGGTATTGCTGGAAACACCATATATTTT. Translated, it gives CASSPPGRGIAGNTIYF.

V is TRBV3-1 (or the pseudogene TRBV3-2) and J is TRBJ2-3, with D tentatively TRBD2 (6 bases). Per the germline V gene, CDR1 is LGHDT and CDR2 is YNNKEL (reference sequence). The CDR3 has 13 amino acids. Trimming shortened V by 2 bases and J by 6 bases, and 9 bases separated the two germline ends. The CDR3 reads CASSQWDSDTQYF. The CDR3 DNA is TGTGCCAGCAGCCAATGGGACTCGGATACGCAGTATTTT.

The CDR3 bases are TGTGCCAGCAGCGTAGAAGGGACTAGCGGAAACGAGCAGTACTTC. It yields the protein CASSVEGTSGNEQYF. The V gene is TRBV9, the J gene TRBJ2-7, with TRBD2 identical over 11 bases. V shed 0 bases, J shed 5 bases, and the junction held 4 bases outside the gene matches. This CDR3 has 15 amino acids. The V gene's germline CDR1 is SGDLS and CDR2 YYNGEE.

This chain links TRBV6-5 with TRBJ1-1; D is ambiguous. Germline loops: CDR1 MNHEY, CDR2 SVGAGI. The ends were cut back, 8 bases at V and 1 base at J, with 11 bases in the middle. This CDR3 region has 13 residues. The CDR3 region has the DNA TGTGCCAGCGTAGAGCAGGCGAACACTGAAGCTTTCTTT. Translating it yields CASVEQANTEAFF.

The J gene is TRBJ2-3, the V gene TRBV9, with TRBD1 as a possible D gene (5 bases). The CDR3 loop spans 13 amino acids. The germline V and J ends were trimmed by 4 bases and 3 bases, with 9 bases remaining between them. CDR1 and CDR2 (germline): SGDLS, YYNGEE. The CDR3 spells CASSPGLTDTQYF. Here the CDR3 DNA reads TGTGCCAGCAGCCCAGGGTTAACAGATACGCAGTATTTT.

The genes are TRBV11-2 and TRBJ1-4, with 9 bases aligning to TRBD1. The trim removed 1 base at V and 8 bases at J, leaving 5 bases unmatched. This CDR3 spans 15 amino acids. CDR1 and CDR2 from the germline V gene are SGHAT and FQNNGV. CDR3 sequence (DNA): TGTGCCAGCAGCTTAGGGGGGACAGGGAGCGAAAAACTGTTTTTT. Amino acids: CASSLGGTGSEKLFF.

The chain carries TRBV7-8 and TRBJ2-4; a weak D match, TRBD2 (6 bases). Trimming removed 4 bases from V and 8 bases from J, with 18 bases in between. The CDR3 extends over 15 amino acids. The V gene's germline CDR1 is SGHVS and CDR2 FQNEAQ. The CDR3 here is CASSWGGVSQDIQYF. The CDR3 DNA follows: TGTGCCAGCAGCTGGGGCGGGGTTAGTCAGGACATTCAGTACTTC.

The chain combines TRBV10-3 with TRBJ2-7; weak D call: TRBD1 (6 bases). CDR1 ENHRY and CDR2 SYGVKD come from the germline V gene. V was cut by 2 bases and J by 8 bases, with 16 bases left in between. The CDR3 is 14 residues long. The CDR3 here is CAISETGRGFQQYF. The CDR3 nucleotides read TGTGCCATCAGTGAGACCGGAAGGGGGTTTCAGCAGTACTTC.

The chain has TRBV2 and TRBJ2-1; TRBD2 matches 12 bases. With V trimmed by 2 bases and J by 9 bases, 5 bases remained unmatched. This CDR3 region has 15 residues. Germline V gene data show CDR1 as SNHLY and CDR2 as FYNNEI. This chain's CDR3 is CASSESSGGAREQFF. Here the CDR3 DNA reads TGTGCCAGCAGTGAATCTAGCGGGGGGGCCCGTGAGCAGTTCTTC.

The genes are TRBV5-6 and TRBJ2-3; 7 bases match TRBD1. This CDR3 contains 14 residues. CDR1 is SGHDT, CDR2 YYEEEE, per germline. V lost 1 base to trimming and J lost 4 bases; unmatched junction nucleotides: 3. CDR3 nucleotide sequence: TGTGCCAGCAGCTTGCAGGGGACAGCAGATACGCAGTATTTT. Its translation: CASSLQGTADTQYF.

Only a few counts were recorded for this clone. The chain is built from TRBV19 and TRBJ2-7; the D gene is possibly TRBD1 (6 bases). Per germline, CDR1 LNHDA and CDR2 SQIVND (reference sequence). V lost 5 bases to trimming and J lost 2 bases, with 16 bases between them. The CDR3 covers 15 residues. This CDR3 reads CASSSLWGLAYEQYF. The CDR3 DNA is TGTGCCAGTAGTTCCCTGTGGGGGCTGGCCTACGAGCAGTACTTC. The variable domain in full, completed from reference TRBV19 and TRBJ2-7, reads DGGITQSPKYLFRKEGQNVTLSCEQNLNHDAMYWYRQDPGQGLRLIYYSQIVNDFQKGDIAEGYSVSREKKESFPLTVTSAQKNPTAFYLCASSSLWGLAYEQYFGPGTRLTVT.

J is TRBJ2-7 and V is TRBV11-2, with a possible D match to TRBD1 (6 bases). The CDR3 covers 16 residues. Trimming pared 5 bases from V and 9 bases from J, leaving 26 bases between. CDR1 SGHAT and CDR2 FQNNGV come from the germline V gene. The CDR3 nucleotides are TGTGCCAGCAGCCATAGAACAGGGTCCCCAAATGTCGGGCAGTACTTC. Encoded protein: CASSHRTGSPNVGQYF. Based on the CDR3 plus reference TRBV11-2 and TRBJ2-7, the full variable domain is EAGVAQSPRYKIIEKRQSVAFWCNPISGHATLYWYQQILGQGPKLLIQFQNNGVVDDSQLPKDRFSAERLKGVDSTLKIQPAKLEDSAVYLCASSHRTGSPNVGQYFGPGTRLTVT.

This clone was observed a single time. The J gene is TRBJ1-1, the V gene TRBV18; 7 bases agree with TRBD1. This CDR3 has 14 amino acids. Trimming removed 5 bases from V and 3 bases from J; junction bases left unmatched: 6. Per the germline V gene, CDR1 is KGHSH and CDR2 is LQKENI. The CDR3: CASSMTGSDTEAFF. The CDR3 DNA reads TGTGCCAGCTCAATGACAGGGTCAGACACTGAAGCTTTCTTT.

The chain is built from TRBV5-5 and TRBJ2-7, with D perhaps matching TRBD1 (6 bases). This CDR3 is built from 15 residues. Germline CDR1 is SGHKS and CDR2 is YYEKEE (reference sequence). V was shortened by 0 bases and J by 2 bases, with 12 bases between the two germline ends. Here the CDR3 reads CASSLAQGSTYEQYF. CDR3 coding DNA: TGTGCCAGCAGCTTGGCGCAGGGGTCTACCTACGAGCAGTACTTC.

The V and J genes are TRBV28 and TRBJ1-6, with D possibly TRBD1 on 6 matching bases. The CDR3 consists of 15 residues. Trimming cost V 4 bases and J 10 bases, with 17 bases left between them. CDR1 is MDHEN, CDR2 SYDVKM, per germline. For the CDR3, the DNA is TGTGCCAGCAGTTCCCAGGGGATGGCTGGGTCACCCCTCCACTTT. This encodes CASSSQGMAGSPLHF.

The chain recombines TRBV9 with TRBJ1-1; perhaps TRBD1 as D (6 bases). This CDR3 spans 15 amino acids. The germline V and J ends were trimmed by 4 bases and 0 bases, with 13 bases remaining between them. The germline gives CDR1 SGDLS, CDR2 YYNGEE. The CDR3 nucleotides are TGTGCCAGCAGCCCGGGGGGGACAATGAACACTGAAGCTTTCTTT. Its translation: CASSPGGTMNTEAFF. Using reference TRBV9 and TRBJ1-1 for the parts outside the CDR3, the full variable domain is DSGVTQTPKHLITATGQRVTLRCSPRSGDLSVYWYQQSLDQGLQFLIQYYNGEERAKGNILERFSAQQFPDLHSELNLSSLELGDSALYFCASSPGGTMNTEAFFGQGTRLTVV.

The chain joins TRBV5-6 to TRBJ2-7, with D unclear. Germline-derived CDR1 and CDR2 are SGHDT and YYEEEE. CDR3 length: 11 residues. Trimming took off 4 bases at V and 2 bases at J, with 4 bases between the two ends. The CDR3 DNA reads TGTGCCAGCAGCACAACCTACGAGCAGTACTTC. Its protein product is CASSTTYEQYF.

The J gene is TRBJ1-2, the V gene TRBV14; D may be TRBD1 (5 bases). CDR3 size: 17 residues. The V end was cut by 2 bases, the J end by 2 bases, with 18 bases between. Germline V gene lookup returns CDR1 SGHDN and CDR2 FVKESK. The CDR3 is CASSQTLREGRNYGYTF. CDR3 nucleotides: TGTGCCAGCAGCCAAACTCTGAGAGAGGGGAGGAACTATGGCTACACCTTC.